This record concerns one T cell receptor beta chain sequence. As handled by the study authors: Estimated nucleated cell counts came from reference gene primer amplification. TCRdb keeps only in-frame clones here, not all; method: immunoSEQ multiplex PCR. The DNA gave D and trimming, while V, J and clone size come from that table. The table lists 250,000 to 300,000 clones, about nine tenths of them singletons, with over 3.5% in the top ten. The germline V gene encodes CDR1 SGHRS and CDR2 YFSETQ. The CDR3 length is 18 residues. Trimming shortened V by 0 bases and J by 0 bases, and 15 bases separated the two germline ends. This sample was included in a study of blood T cell repertoires in COVID-19. Study summary: Collection of acute and convalescent COVID-19 samples took place in the United States, Italy and Spain. PBMCs, B-cell-depleted T cells, or T cells provided the cDNA or gDNA that made up the material.

The TCR comes from a woman in her forties with acute or convalescent COVID-19. This chain joins TRBV5-1 and TRBJ1-4, with unresolved D. Sequencing was carried out using peripheral blood. The CDR3 region has the DNA TGCGCCAGCAGCTTGGGACAACTGGCCCCCCCAACTAATGAAAAACTGTTTTTT. Its translation is CASSLGQLAPPTNEKLFF.